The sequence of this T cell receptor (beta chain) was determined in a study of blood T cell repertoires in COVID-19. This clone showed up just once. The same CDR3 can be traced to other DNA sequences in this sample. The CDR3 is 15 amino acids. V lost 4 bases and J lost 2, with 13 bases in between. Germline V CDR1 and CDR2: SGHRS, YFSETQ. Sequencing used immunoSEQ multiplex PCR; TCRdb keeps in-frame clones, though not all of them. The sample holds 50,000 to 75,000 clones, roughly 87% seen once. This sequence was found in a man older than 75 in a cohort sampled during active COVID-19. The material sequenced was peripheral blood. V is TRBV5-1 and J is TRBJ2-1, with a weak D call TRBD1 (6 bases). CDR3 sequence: CASSPEGGTYNEQFF. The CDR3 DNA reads TGCGCCAGCAGCCCGGAAGGGGGAACCTACAATGAGCAGTTCTTC. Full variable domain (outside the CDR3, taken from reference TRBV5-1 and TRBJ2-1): KAGVTQTPRYLIKTRGQQVTLSCSPISGHRSVSWYQQTPGQGLQFLFEYFSETQRNKGNFPGRFSGRQFSNSRSEMNVSTLELGDSALYLCASSPEGGTYNEQFFGPGTRLTVL.